What follows are 7 T cell receptor beta chains derived from one specimen sequenced in a study of blood T cell repertoires in COVID-19. Here immunoSEQ multiplex PCR was the method, and the copy in TCRdb shows in-frame clones only, minus some. The table shows approximately 160,000 clones, with roughly 83% occurring only once. Material for sequencing was peripheral blood. These receptors all come from a young man with active or convalescent COVID-19.

The J gene is TRBJ1-4, the V gene TRBV19; 9 bases align to TRBD1. The CDR3 is made up of 16 amino acids. J gave up 6 bases and V 7 bases, and 12 bases lay outside the gene matches. The germline V gene encodes CDR1 LNHDA and CDR2 SQIVND (reference sequence). The CDR3 loop reads CASIDRAGTGYEKLFF. CDR3 nucleotide sequence: TGTGCCAGTATTGATAGAGCCGGGACAGGGTATGAAAAACTGTTTTTT.

This chain joins TRBV30 and TRBJ1-4; 11 nucleotides agree with TRBD1. This CDR3 is 15 amino acids long. V gave up 5 bases and J gave up 5 bases; unmatched junction bases: 7. Germline assignment: CDR1 GTSNPN and CDR2 SVGIG (reference sequence). The CDR3 DNA is TGTGCCTGGGCCCGCGGGACAGGGGGGAATGAAAAACTGTTTTTT. This gives the protein CAWARGTGGNEKLFF.

V gene TRBV11-2 combines with J gene TRBJ2-4; 12 bases align to TRBD2. The germline V gene encodes CDR1 SGHAT and CDR2 FQNNGV. This CDR3 comprises 18 residues. Trimming took 6 bases from V and 0 from J; bases not matched to a gene: 9. The CDR3 DNA is TGTGCCAGCAGGGATCTAGCGGGGGGGACGCTAGCCAAAAACATTCAGTACTTC. Residues: CASRDLAGGTLAKNIQYF.

CDR3 sequence: CASSPPLAGVTPGIQYF. DNA for the CDR3: TGTGCCAGCTCACCACCTCTAGCGGGAGTAACCCCGGGCATTCAGTACTTC. This chain uses TRBV18 with TRBJ2-4; TRBD2 aligns across 10 bases. Looked up from germline, CDR1 is KGHSH and CDR2 is LQKENI. J was trimmed by 9 bases and V by 0 bases; bases with no gene match: 11. The CDR3 is 17 amino acids.

The V gene is TRBV7-9, the J gene TRBJ2-1; TRBD1 agrees at 9 bases. CDR1 SEHNR and CDR2 FQNEAQ come from the germline V gene (reference sequence). The CDR3 extends over 16 amino acids. Trimming took 5 bases from V and 5 from J; bases not matched to a gene: 10. CDR3: CASSPAGTGYDNEQFF. DNA of the CDR3: TGTGCCAGCAGCCCTGCCGGGACAGGGTATGACAATGAGCAGTTCTTC.

This clone was detected only once. The chain carries TRBV24-1 and TRBJ2-5, with D unresolved. This CDR3 region has 13 residues. The V end lost 4 bases, the J end lost 1 base, and 6 bases lay between the germline ends. Germline assignment: CDR1 KGHDR and CDR2 SFDVKD. CDR3 loop: CATSEARQETQYF. The CDR3, as DNA: TGTGCCACCAGTGAAGCTCGCCAAGAGACCCAGTACTTC.

This clone was counted a single time. The genes are TRBV6-5 and TRBJ1-2; D is undetermined. This CDR3 has 14 residues. Germline lookup yields CDR1 MNHEY and CDR2 SVGAGI. With 0 bases removed from V and 2 bases from J, the gap between germline ends came to 7 bases. CDR3 DNA sequence: TGTGCCAGCAGTTACTCGGCAGAAAACTATGGCTACACCTTC. Translation: CASSYSAENYGYTF.